The clone carrying this TCR beta chain was counted only a few times. These data are taken from a study of early T cells in non-severe SARS-CoV-2 infection. One entry per CDR3 protein results from TCRdb running MiXCR on the 5' RACE reads. The repertoire has 75,000 to 90,000 distinct CDR3 sequences, roughly 13% of them found once; the top ten carry 1.1%. The CDR3 consists of 14 residues. Germline V CDR1 and CDR2: LGHNA, YSLEER. Trimming removed 0 bases from V and 9 bases from J; junction bases left unmatched: 4. Input material: whole blood. The chain links TRBV4-3 to TRBJ2-2; 7 nucleotides align to TRBD2. The TCR was taken from an adult who was a healthcare worker with PCR-confirmed SARS-CoV-2 infection or an uninfected control (not recorded which). CDR3 in amino acids: CASSQEWEGRELFF. CDR3 DNA: TGCGCCAGCAGCCAAGAATGGGAGGGACGGGAGCTGTTTTTT.